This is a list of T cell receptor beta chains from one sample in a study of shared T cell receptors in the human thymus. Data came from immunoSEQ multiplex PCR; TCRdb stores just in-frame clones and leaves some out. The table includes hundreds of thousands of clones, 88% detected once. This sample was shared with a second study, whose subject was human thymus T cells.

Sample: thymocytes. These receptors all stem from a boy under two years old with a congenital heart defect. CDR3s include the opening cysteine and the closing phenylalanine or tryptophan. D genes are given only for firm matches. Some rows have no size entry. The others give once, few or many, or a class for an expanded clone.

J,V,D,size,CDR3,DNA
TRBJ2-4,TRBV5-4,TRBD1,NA,CASSEGLSRDRGAKNIQYF,TGTGCCAGCAGCGAAGGCCTATCCCGGGACAGGGGGGCCAAAAACATTCAGTACTTC
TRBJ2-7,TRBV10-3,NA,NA,CAISEIKSDSLYEQYF,TGTGCCATCAGTGAGATCAAGTCGGACTCCCTCTACGAGCAGTACTTC
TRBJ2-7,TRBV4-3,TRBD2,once,CASSPEISPPGLGYREQYF,TGCGCCAGCAGCCCTGAGATTAGTCCACCGGGACTAGGCTATCGGGAGCAGTACTTC
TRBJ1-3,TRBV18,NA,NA,CASSPDTFSGNTIYF,TGTGCCAGCTCACCAGACACCTTCTCTGGAAACACCATATATTTT
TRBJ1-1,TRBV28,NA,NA,CAIMGEGNMNTEAFF,TGTGCCATCATGGGAGAGGGAAATATGAACACTGAAGCTTTCTTT
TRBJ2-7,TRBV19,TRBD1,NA,CATQDRAGEQYF,TGTGCCACCCAGGACAGGGCGGGAGAGCAGTACTTC
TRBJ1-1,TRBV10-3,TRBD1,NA,CATGDRPNTEAFF,TGTGCCACCGGGGACAGGCCGAACACTGAAGCTTTCTTT
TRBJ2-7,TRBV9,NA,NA,CASSVGDARGEQYF,TGTGCCAGCAGCGTAGGAGACGCCCGGGGCGAGCAGTACTTC
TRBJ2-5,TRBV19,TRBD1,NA,CASSIRDRAETQYF,TGTGCCAGTAGTATCCGGGACAGGGCAGAGACCCAGTACTTC
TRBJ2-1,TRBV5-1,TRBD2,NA,CASSSPPPGLAGGKGEQFF,TGCGCCAGCAGCTCTCCCCCTCCGGGACTAGCGGGAGGTAAGGGTGAGCAGTTCTTC
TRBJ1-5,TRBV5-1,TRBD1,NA,CASSPGGVNSNQPQHF,TGCGCCAGCAGCCCAGGGGGCGTTAATAGCAATCAGCCCCAGCATTTT
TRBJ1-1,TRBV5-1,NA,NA,CASSSAVSNTEAFF,TGCGCCAGCAGCAGCGCCGTTTCGAACACTGAAGCTTTCTTT
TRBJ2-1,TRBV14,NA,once,CASSLLGGLAYNEQFF,TGTGCCAGCAGCCTCCTGGGAGGCTTGGCCTACAATGAGCAGTTCTTC
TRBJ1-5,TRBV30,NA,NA,CAWSRLGTPPWQPQHF,TGTGCCTGGAGTCGACTCGGGACTCCTCCATGGCAGCCCCAGCATTTT
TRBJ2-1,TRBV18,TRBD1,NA,CASSPQGGAGNEQFF,TGTGCCAGCTCACCACAAGGGGGCGCAGGTAATGAGCAGTTCTTC
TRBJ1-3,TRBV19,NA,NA,CASSSYTGRIYF,TGTGCCAGTAGTTCCTACACGGGTCGGATATATTTT
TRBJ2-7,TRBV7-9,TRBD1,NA,CASSSHSGTALRSYEQYF,TGTGCCAGCAGCTCCCACTCGGGGACAGCCCTAAGAAGCTACGAGCAGTACTTC
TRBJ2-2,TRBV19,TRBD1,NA,CASSSGQGSTGELFF,TGTGCCAGTAGTTCGGGACAGGGAAGCACCGGGGAGCTGTTTTTT
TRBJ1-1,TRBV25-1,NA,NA,CASSPGGRNTEAFF,TGTGCCAGCAGTCCGGGTGGGAGGAACACTGAAGCTTTCTTT
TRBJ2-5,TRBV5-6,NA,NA,CASSLDWEETQYF,TGTGCCAGCAGCCTTGACTGGGAAGAGACCCAGTACTTC
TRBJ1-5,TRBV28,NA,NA,CASISREDNYSNQPQHF,TGTGCCAGCATTTCCCGGGAAGATAACTATAGCAATCAGCCCCAGCATTTT
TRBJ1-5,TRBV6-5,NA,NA,CASSLRQRNQPQHF,TGTGCCAGCAGCCTTAGACAGCGCAATCAGCCCCAGCATTTT
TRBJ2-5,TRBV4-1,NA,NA,CASSQAPGAQETQYF,TGCGCCAGCAGCCAAGCGCCAGGGGCCCAAGAGACCCAGTACTTC
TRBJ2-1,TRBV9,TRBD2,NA,CASSVVLAGAYNEQFF,TGTGCCAGCAGCGTCGTCCTAGCGGGAGCCTACAATGAGCAGTTCTTC
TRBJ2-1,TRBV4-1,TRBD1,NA,CASSHPRTGMRNNEQFF,TGCGCCAGCAGCCATCCTCGGACAGGAATGAGGAACAATGAGCAGTTCTTC
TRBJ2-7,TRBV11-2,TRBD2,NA,CASSLARERWYEQYF,TGTGCCAGCAGCTTAGCGCGGGAGAGATGGTACGAGCAGTACTTC
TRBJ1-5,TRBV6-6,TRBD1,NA,CASSYPDRWNQPQHF,TGTGCCAGCAGTTATCCGGACAGGTGGAATCAGCCCCAGCATTTT
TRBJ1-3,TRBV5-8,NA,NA,CASSLRVISGNTIYF,TGTGCCAGCAGCTTACGGGTGATTAGTGGAAACACCATATATTTT
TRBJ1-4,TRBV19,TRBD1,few,CASHRQGHQGEKLFF,TGTGCCAGCCATCGACAGGGCCACCAAGGGGAAAAACTGTTTTTT
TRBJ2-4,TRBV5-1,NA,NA,CASSLDPGDIQYF,TGCGCCAGCAGCTTGGACCCCGGGGACATTCAGTACTTC
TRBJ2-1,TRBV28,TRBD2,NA,CASSLSTSRLSSYNEQFF,TGTGCCAGCAGTTTATCGACTAGCCGCCTTAGCTCCTACAATGAGCAGTTCTTC
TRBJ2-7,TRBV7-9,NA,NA,CASRDISYEQYF,TGTGCCAGCAGAGACATTTCCTACGAGCAGTACTTC
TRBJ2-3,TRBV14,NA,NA,CASSQGPRAADTQYF,TGTGCCAGCAGCCAAGGCCCCAGGGCGGCGGATACGCAGTATTTT
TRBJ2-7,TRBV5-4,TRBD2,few,CASSSSGSPHEQYF,TGTGCCAGCAGTTCAAGCGGGAGCCCCCACGAGCAGTACTTC
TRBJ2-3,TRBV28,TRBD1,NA,CASSPGTGRGDTQYF,TGTGCCAGCAGCCCCGGGACAGGGCGGGGGGATACGCAGTATTTT
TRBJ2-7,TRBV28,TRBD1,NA,CASRSRQGLWDEQYF,TGTGCCAGCAGATCCCGACAGGGATTATGGGACGAGCAGTACTTC
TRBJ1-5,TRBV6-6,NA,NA,CASSYLRGYSNQPQHF,TGTGCCAGCAGTTATCTCAGGGGCTATAGCAATCAGCCCCAGCATTTT
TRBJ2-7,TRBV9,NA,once,CASSVAGGQNYEQYF,TGTGCCAGCAGCGTAGCAGGAGGGCAGAACTACGAGCAGTACTTC
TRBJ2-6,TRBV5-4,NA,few,CASSPGDSSSGANVLTF,TGTGCCAGCAGCCCGGGAGACAGCAGCTCTGGGGCCAACGTCCTGACTTTC
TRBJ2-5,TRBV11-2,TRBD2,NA,CASSHTPPSGEYQETQYF,TGTGCCAGCAGCCACACCCCACCTAGCGGGGAGTACCAAGAGACCCAGTACTTC
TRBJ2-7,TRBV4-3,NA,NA,CASSQDDLKRHEQYF,TGCGCCAGCAGCCAAGATGACCTAAAGCGGCACGAGCAGTACTTC
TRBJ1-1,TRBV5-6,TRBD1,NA,CASSAGTVNTEAFF,TGTGCCAGCAGCGCCGGGACAGTGAACACTGAAGCTTTCTTT
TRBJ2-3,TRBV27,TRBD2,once,CASSLQRERGTDTQYF,TGTGCCAGCAGTCTCCAGCGGGAGCGCGGCACAGATACGCAGTATTTT
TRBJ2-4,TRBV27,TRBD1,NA,CASRDRVKNIQYF,TGTGCCAGCAGAGACAGGGTGAAAAACATTCAGTACTTC
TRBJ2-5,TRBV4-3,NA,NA,CASSQSRTGEGGRETQYF,TGCGCCAGCAGCCAGAGCCGGACGGGAGAAGGGGGCAGGGAGACCCAGTACTTC
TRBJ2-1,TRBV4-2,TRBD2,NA,CASSQDPGLAGGPRVVKQFF,TGTGCCAGCAGCCAAGACCCTGGACTAGCGGGAGGGCCTAGGGTGGTGAAGCAGTTCTTC
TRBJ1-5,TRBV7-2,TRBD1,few,CASSLEGQVPLRQPQHF,TGTGCCAGCAGCTTGGAGGGACAGGTCCCTCTGAGGCAGCCCCAGCATTTT
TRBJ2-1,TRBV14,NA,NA,CASRGGWNEQFF,TGTGCCAGCAGGGGGGGTTGGAATGAGCAGTTCTTC
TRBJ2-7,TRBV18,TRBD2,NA,CAGAGAGGPHEQYF,TGTGCCGGAGCGGGGGCGGGAGGGCCCCACGAGCAGTACTTC
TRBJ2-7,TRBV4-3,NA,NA,CASSQDRAGPSYEQYF,TGCGCCAGCAGCCAAGATCGAGCAGGGCCCTCCTACGAGCAGTACTTC
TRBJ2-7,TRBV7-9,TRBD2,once,CASSPGTSGGSYEQYF,TGTGCCAGCAGTCCCGGGACTAGCGGGGGCTCCTACGAGCAGTACTTC
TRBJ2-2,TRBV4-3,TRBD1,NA,CASSQGQGGTGELFF,TGCGCCAGCAGCCAGGGACAGGGAGGCACCGGGGAGCTGTTTTTT
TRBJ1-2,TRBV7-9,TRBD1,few,CASSPPHPGQGTSNYGYTF,TGTGCCAGCAGCCCCCCCCATCCGGGACAGGGGACTTCTAACTATGGCTACACCTTC
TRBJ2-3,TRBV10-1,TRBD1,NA,CASSELGQAGTDTQYF,TGCGCCAGCAGTGAGTTGGGACAGGCTGGCACAGATACGCAGTATTTT
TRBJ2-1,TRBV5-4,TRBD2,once,CASSPVEREGDEQFF,TGTGCCAGCAGCCCCGTAGAGCGGGAGGGGGATGAGCAGTTCTTC
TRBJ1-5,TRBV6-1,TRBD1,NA,CASSEVAPGTVNQPQHF,TGTGCCAGCAGTGAAGTGGCTCCTGGGACAGTCAATCAGCCCCAGCATTTT
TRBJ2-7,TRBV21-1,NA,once,CASSLSAGWTVTYEQYF,TGTGCCAGCAGCCTCTCGGCGGGGTGGACGGTTACCTACGAGCAGTACTTC